The table lists the clone carrying this TCR beta chain with a few counts. Its antigen is unknown. CDR3 size: 14 residues. Trimming cost V 6 bases and J 4 bases; bases outside gene matches: 7. Per the germline V gene, CDR1 is DFQATT and CDR2 is SNEGSKA (reference sequence). Amplification of TCR beta CDR3 regions was performed using RNA transcripts as template. HTBI primers were employed in a first-round RT-PCR of the TCR CDR3. One entry per CDR3 protein results from TCRdb running MiXCR on the multiplex PCR reads. The sample yields a few hundred thousand distinct CDR3 sequences, 16% seen once. The data belong to a study of T cells in Graves' hyperthyroidism and ophthalmopathy. Study overall: Initial diagnosis, before any treatment, was when peripheral blood was collected.

More than 9.5 ml fresh peripheral blood yielded the PBMCs. The study, taken as a whole, reports: In the blood, most expanded thyroid clonotypes above 0.001 appeared as well. Ophthalmopathy, as predicted by the model, came a median about seven months after the prediction.

The material sequenced was blood. This chain connects TRBV20-1 to TRBJ2-5; 11 bases agree with TRBD2. The clonotype was recovered from a woman between 35 and 50 years old with Graves' ophthalmopathy. Here the CDR3 DNA reads TGCAGTGCAAGTATAGCGGGAGGGGGAGAGACCCAGTACTTC. As protein: CSASIAGGGETQYF.